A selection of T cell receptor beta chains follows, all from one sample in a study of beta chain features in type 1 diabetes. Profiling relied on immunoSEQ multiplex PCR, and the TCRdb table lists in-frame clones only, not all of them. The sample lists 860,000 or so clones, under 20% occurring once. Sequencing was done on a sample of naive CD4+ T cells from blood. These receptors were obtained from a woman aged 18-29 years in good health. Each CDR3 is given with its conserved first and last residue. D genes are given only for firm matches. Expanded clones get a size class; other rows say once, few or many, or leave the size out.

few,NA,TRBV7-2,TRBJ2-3,CASSVALMSDTQYF,TGTGCCAGCAGCGTGGCGTTGATGTCAGATACGCAGTATTTT
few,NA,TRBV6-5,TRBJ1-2,CASSYRGIEGYTF,TGTGCCAGCAGTTACCGAGGGATTGAGGGCTACACCTTC
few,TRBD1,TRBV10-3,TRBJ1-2,CAISPKTGAYGYTF,TGTGCCATCAGTCCCAAGACAGGGGCCTATGGCTACACCTTC
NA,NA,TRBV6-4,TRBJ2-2,CASSATGLAGELFF,TGTGCCAGCAGTGCTACAGGGCTGGCCGGGGAGCTGTTTTTT
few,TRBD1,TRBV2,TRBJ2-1,CASSGGWTGGGEQFF,TGTGCCAGCAGTGGCGGCTGGACAGGGGGCGGTGAGCAGTTCTTC
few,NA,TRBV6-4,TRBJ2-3,CASSGGTGTQYF,TGTGCCAGCAGTGGGGGGACTGGTACGCAGTATTTT
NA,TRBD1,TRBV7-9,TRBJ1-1,CASSFRTGENTEAFF,TGTGCCAGCAGCTTTAGGACAGGCGAGAACACTGAAGCTTTCTTT
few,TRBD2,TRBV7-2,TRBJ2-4,CASNRPAGGPGNIQYF,TGTGCCAGCAACCGGCCAGCGGGAGGGCCGGGAAACATTCAGTACTTC
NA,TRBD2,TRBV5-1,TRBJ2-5,CASSRSQPTGGETQYF,TGCGCCAGCAGCCGATCCCAACCAACGGGAGGAGAGACCCAGTACTTC
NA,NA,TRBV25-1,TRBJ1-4,CASSPRAFNEKLFF,TGTGCCAGCAGCCCCAGGGCGTTTAATGAAAAACTGTTTTTT
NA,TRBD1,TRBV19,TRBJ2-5,CASSRDRDGETQYF,TGTGCCAGTAGCAGGGACAGGGACGGGGAGACCCAGTACTTC
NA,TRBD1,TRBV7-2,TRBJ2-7,CASSISGTGPYEQYF,TGTGCCAGCAGCATATCCGGGACAGGGCCCTACGAGCAGTACTTC
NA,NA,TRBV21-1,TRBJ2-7,CASSPRRAGAMYEQYF,TGTGCCAGCAGCCCTCGAAGGGCAGGGGCAATGTACGAGCAGTACTTC
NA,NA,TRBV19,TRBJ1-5,CASGLRQTVQPQHF,TGTGCCAGTGGGCTTCGACAGACAGTCCAGCCCCAGCATTTT
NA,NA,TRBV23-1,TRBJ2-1,CASNSWRVCIINRGDEQFF,TGCGCCAGCAATTCCTGGAGGGTTTGTATCATCAATCGGGGCGATGAGCAGTTCTTC
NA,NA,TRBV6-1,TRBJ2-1,CASERGPRFNEQFF,TGTGCCAGCGAACGAGGACCTAGATTCAATGAGCAGTTCTTC
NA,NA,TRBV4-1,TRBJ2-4,CASSQELGVKNIQYF,TGCGCCAGCAGCCAAGAACTAGGGGTTAAAAACATTCAGTACTTC
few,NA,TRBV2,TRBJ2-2,CALNLGRDRTGELFF,TGTGCCCTTAACCTCGGGCGGGATCGCACCGGGGAGCTGTTTTTT
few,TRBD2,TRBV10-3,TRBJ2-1,CAIGLAGGGEQFF,TGTGCCATCGGACTAGCGGGAGGGGGTGAGCAGTTCTTC
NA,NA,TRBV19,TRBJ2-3,CASSIMGVGTDTQYF,TGTGCCAGTAGTATCATGGGTGTTGGTACAGATACGCAGTATTTT
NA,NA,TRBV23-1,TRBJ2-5,CASSDQGLQETQYF,TGCGCCAGCAGCGATCAGGGCCTCCAAGAGACCCAGTACTTC
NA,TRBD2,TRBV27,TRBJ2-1,CASSPVEGGRAHEQFF,TGTGCCAGCAGCCCCGTGGAGGGCGGGAGGGCCCATGAGCAGTTCTTC
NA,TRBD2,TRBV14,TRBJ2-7,CASSALAGVNEQYF,TGTGCCAGCTCAGCCCTAGCGGGAGTCAACGAGCAGTACTTC
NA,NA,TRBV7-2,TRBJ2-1,CASSPQGRRIYNEQFF,TGTGCCAGCAGCCCTCAAGGAAGGAGAATCTACAATGAGCAGTTCTTC
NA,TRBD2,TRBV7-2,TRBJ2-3,CASSPWTSGRGDTQYF,TGTGCCAGCAGCCCCTGGACTAGCGGGAGGGGAGATACGCAGTATTTT
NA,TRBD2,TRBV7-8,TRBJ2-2,CASSLGTSGRRNTGELFF,TGTGCCAGCAGCTTGGGGACTAGCGGGAGGAGGAACACCGGGGAGCTGTTTTTT
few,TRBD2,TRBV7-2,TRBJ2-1,CASSPTSGRLNEQFF,TGTGCCAGCAGTCCTACTAGCGGGAGGCTCAATGAGCAGTTCTTC
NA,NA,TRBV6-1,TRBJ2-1,CASNQRMTDNEQFF,TGTGCCAGCAACCAGCGGATGACTGACAATGAGCAGTTCTTC
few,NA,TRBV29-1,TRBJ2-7,CSVPGHNSYEQYF,TGCAGCGTTCCGGGACACAACTCCTACGAGCAGTACTTC
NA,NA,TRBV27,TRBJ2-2,CASRPLTGELFF,TGTGCCAGCAGGCCGCTCACCGGGGAGCTGTTTTTT
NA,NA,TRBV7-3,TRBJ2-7,CASSLQATDHEQYF,TGTGCCAGCAGCTTACAAGCAACAGACCACGAGCAGTACTTC
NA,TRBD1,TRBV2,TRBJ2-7,CASRIGQGQYF,TGTGCCAGCAGGATAGGACAGGGGCAGTACTTC
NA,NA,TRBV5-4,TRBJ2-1,CASSIRASRVWYEQFF,TGTGCCAGCAGCATTAGGGCCTCCAGGGTCTGGTATGAGCAGTTCTTC
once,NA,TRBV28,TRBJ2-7,CASSVPGTFNYEQYF,TGTGCCAGCAGTGTCCCCGGGACTTTCAACTACGAGCAGTACTTC
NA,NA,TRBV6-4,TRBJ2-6,CASSASPVRVGANVLTF,TGTGCCAGCAGTGCCTCCCCCGTCCGCGTTGGGGCCAACGTCCTGACTTTC
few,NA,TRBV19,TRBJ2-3,CASSIVARSTDTQYF,TGTGCCAGTAGTATCGTAGCGAGGAGCACAGATACGCAGTATTTT
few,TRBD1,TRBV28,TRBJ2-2,CASSFGQGSGELFF,TGTGCCAGCAGTTTTGGACAGGGGTCCGGGGAGCTGTTTTTT
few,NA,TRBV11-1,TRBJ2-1,CASTSIRGPYDEQFF,TGTGCCAGCACCTCAATCAGGGGCCCCTATGATGAGCAGTTCTTC